This TCR beta chain originates from a study of shared clonotypes between healthy human individuals. CD8 cells regarded as naive lacked CD45RO, were positively chosen for CCR7, and omitted terminally differentiated effector memory CD45RA+ cells. The table came from immunoSEQ multiplex PCR; TCRdb's copy has only in-frame clones and leaves some out. This sample has about 2.2 million clones, with over 85% found just once. CDR1 and CDR2 from the germline V gene are MDHEN and SYDVKM. The CDR3 totals 15 residues. Trimming cost V 1 base and J 4 bases, with 11 bases left between them. The clonotype was recovered from a man younger than 30 in good health. Some clones in this sample may be carry-over from other donors' samples. The gene calls are TRBV28 and TRBJ1-3, with D possibly being TRBD1 (5 bases). Sequenced input: naive CD8+ T cells from PBMCs. CDR3 amino acids: CASSLSSRTGNTIYF. CDR3 nucleotides: TGTGCCAGCAGTTTATCGTCCCGGACAGGAAACACCATATATTTT.